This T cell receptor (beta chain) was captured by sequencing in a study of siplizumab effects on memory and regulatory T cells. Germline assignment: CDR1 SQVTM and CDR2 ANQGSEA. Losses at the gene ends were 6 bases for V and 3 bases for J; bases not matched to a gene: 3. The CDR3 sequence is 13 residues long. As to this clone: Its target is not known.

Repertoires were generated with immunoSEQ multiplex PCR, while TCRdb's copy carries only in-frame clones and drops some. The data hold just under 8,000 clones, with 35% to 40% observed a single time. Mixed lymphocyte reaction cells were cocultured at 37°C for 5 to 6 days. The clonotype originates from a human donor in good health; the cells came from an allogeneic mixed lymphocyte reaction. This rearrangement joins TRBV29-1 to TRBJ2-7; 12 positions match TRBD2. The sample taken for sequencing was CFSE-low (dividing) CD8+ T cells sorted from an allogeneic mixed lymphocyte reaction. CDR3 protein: CSVQTSGSYEQYF. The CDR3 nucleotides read TGCAGCGTACAGACTAGCGGGAGCTACGAGCAGTACTTC.